The 5 T cell receptor beta chains below all came from one sample that was sequenced in a study of blood T cell repertoires in COVID-19. Some clones are missing from TCRdb's copy, which holds only in-frame ones; the method was immunoSEQ multiplex PCR. The sample contains about 270,000 clones, around nine tenths of which appear only once. Sequencing was done on a sample of peripheral blood. All receptors derive from a man aged 35-49 years with active or convalescent COVID-19.

V and J are TRBV27 and TRBJ2-3; D not certain. V shed 5 bases and J shed 0 bases, with 6 bases lying between them. Germline-derived CDR1 and CDR2 are MNHEY and SMNVEV (reference sequence). The CDR3 runs 13 residues. This CDR3 is CASSLRSTDTQYF. Written as DNA, the CDR3 is TGTGCCAGCAGTCTCCGTAGCACAGATACGCAGTATTTT.

The chain recombines TRBV18 with TRBJ1-4, with TRBD1 matching 9 bases. Germline V gives CDR1 KGHSH, CDR2 LQKENI. The CDR3 runs 14 residues. V lost 3 bases, J lost 8 bases, and 4 bases stayed unmatched. CDR3 sequence reads: CASSPGTGREKLFF. The CDR3 DNA reads as TGTGCCAGCTCACCCGGGACAGGGAGAGAAAAACTGTTTTTT.

J is TRBJ1-4 and V is TRBV5-8; no definite D call. The CDR3 covers 11 residues. Germline V CDR1 and CDR2: SGHTS, YDEGEE. V lost 2 bases, J lost 7 bases, and 3 bases lay in between. The CDR3 region is CASSFVEKLFF. DNA for the CDR3: TGTGCCAGCAGCTTCGTTGAAAAACTGTTTTTT.

J is TRBJ2-7 and V is TRBV6-5, with 9 bases that match TRBD1. CDR1 MNHEY and CDR2 SVGAGI come from the germline V gene. The CDR3 has 13 residues. V lost 6 bases and J lost 6; bases outside the gene matches: 6. The CDR3 DNA reads as TGTGCCAGCAGAGTGGACAGGGGTGGCGAGCAGTACTTC. It yields the protein CASRVDRGGEQYF.

This clone was detected once. The rearrangement joins TRBV28 to TRBJ1-4; D possibly corresponds to TRBD1 (5 bases). This CDR3 has 15 amino acids. The germline gives CDR1 MDHEN, CDR2 SYDVKM. With 1 base removed from V and 5 bases from J, the gap between germline ends came to 11 bases. The CDR3 DNA reads TGTGCCAGCAGTTTATTGATGGGGGGAAATGAAAAACTGTTTTTT. This sequence encodes CASSLLMGGNEKLFF.